The 29 T cell receptor beta chains below all came from one sample that was sequenced in a study of shared clonotypes between healthy human individuals. Libraries were prepared by immunoSEQ multiplex PCR; TCRdb keeps only in-frame clonotypes and omits some of them. The sample comprises 1,500,000 or so clones, around 97% of which are singletons, and over 1% rests with the top ten. Input material: naive CD4+ T cells sorted from blood. Subset defined: CD45RA+ positively selected. The receptors originated from a man younger than 40 in good health.

The V gene is TRBV11-2, the J gene TRBJ1-3; maybe TRBD1 (5 bases). Germline V gives CDR1 SGHAT, CDR2 FQNNGV. Trimming took off 1 base at V and 0 bases at J, with 13 bases between the two ends. The CDR3 has 17 residues. CDR3 bases: TGTGCCAGCAGCTTAGGGACAAGAATCAACTCTGGAAACACCATATATTTT. It specifies CASSLGTRINSGNTIYF.

The V call is TRBV5-1, the J call TRBJ2-2; D call uncertain. This CDR3 comprises 12 residues. Trimming cost V 4 bases and J 7 bases, with 8 bases left between them. From germline, CDR1 is SGHRS and CDR2 YFSETQ. CDR3 amino acids: CASSVGIGELFF. DNA for the CDR3: TGCGCCAGCAGCGTGGGGATCGGGGAGCTGTTTTTT.

The V call is TRBV6-1, the J call TRBJ2-7; 7 bases line up with TRBD2. CDR3 length equals 15 residues. Trimming at V came to 4 bases and at J to 2 bases, leaving 8 bases not matched to a gene. The germline V gene has CDR1 MNHNS and CDR2 SASEGT. The CDR3 reads CASSATQRGTYEQYF. The CDR3 nucleotides read TGTGCCAGCAGTGCGACGCAGCGGGGAACCTACGAGCAGTACTTC.

This clone was counted once. The chain joins TRBV10-3 to TRBJ2-6; D is undetermined. The CDR3 runs 18 residues. The germline V and J ends were trimmed by 4 bases and 0 bases, with 16 bases remaining between them. CDR1 ENHRY and CDR2 SYGVKD come from the germline V gene. The CDR3 region has the DNA TGTGCCATCAGTGGGTCCCCTAGACGGACCTCTGGGGCCAACGTCCTGACTTTC. It codes for CAISGSPRRTSGANVLTF.

The chain joins TRBV28 to TRBJ1-5; 7 bases are shared with TRBD1. The CDR3 sequence is 14 residues long. In germline, CDR1 is MDHEN, CDR2 SYDVKM. After removal of 7 bases from V and 2 bases from J, the junction contained 5 bases not matched to a gene. The CDR3: CASNSQGRNQPQHF. The CDR3, as DNA: TGTGCCAGCAACTCACAGGGGCGCAATCAGCCCCAGCATTTT.

J is TRBJ2-3 and V is TRBV7-2; maybe TRBD2 (5 bases). Germline loops: CDR1 SGHTA, CDR2 FQGNSA. The V end lost 1 base, the J end lost 8 bases, and 13 bases lay between the germline ends. The CDR3 is 14 residues long. CDR3 region: CASSLVANTGTQYF. In DNA, the CDR3 is TGTGCCAGCAGCTTAGTAGCGAATACGGGTACGCAGTATTTT. Complete variable domain (other parts from reference TRBV7-2 and TRBJ2-3): GAGVSQSPSNKVTEKGKDVELRCDPISGHTALYWYRQSLGQGLEFLIYFQGNSAPDKSGLPSDRFSAERTGGSVSTLTIQRTQQEDSAVYLCASSLVANTGTQYFGPGTRLTVL.

This chain links TRBV11-2 with TRBJ2-7; D ambiguous. Germline V gene data show CDR1 as SGHAT and CDR2 as FQNNGV. V lost 1 base and J 0 bases, leaving 7 bases between the germline ends. The CDR3 covers 14 residues. The CDR3 region has the DNA TGTGCCAGCAGCTTAGTCGACAACTCCTACGAGCAGTACTTC. Encoded protein: CASSLVDNSYEQYF.

V usage is TRBV7-9 and J usage is TRBJ1-2; the D is unclear. This CDR3 has 12 amino acids. V was pared by 5 bases and J by 0 bases, with 4 bases between. The germline gives CDR1 SEHNR, CDR2 FQNEAQ (reference sequence). The CDR3 DNA is TGTGCCAGCAGCGCAACTAACTATGGCTACACCTTC. This translates into CASSATNYGYTF.

The chain links TRBV19 to TRBJ1-2, with 7 bases lining up with TRBD1. Germline lookup yields CDR1 LNHDA and CDR2 SQIVND (reference sequence). V dropped 3 bases and J dropped 7; count of bases not matched to a gene: 5. The CDR3 consists of 13 residues. As DNA, the CDR3 is TGTGCCAGTAGTATCCGAGGACAGGCTGGCTACACCTTC. Protein: CASSIRGQAGYTF.

The chain employs TRBV10-2 and TRBJ2-1, with D possibly being TRBD1 (5 bases). Germline V gene data show CDR1 as WSHSY and CDR2 as SAAADI. This CDR3 spans 12 amino acids. V lost 6 bases and J 10 bases, leaving 13 bases between the germline ends. DNA for the CDR3: TGCGCCAGCAGATTAGGGGTAGGAGAGCAGTTCTTC. It encodes CASRLGVGEQFF.

The chain carries TRBV6-1 and TRBJ2-7, with a possible D match to TRBD1 (6 bases). The CDR3 runs to 14 residues. V lost 6 bases and J 4 bases, leaving 16 bases between the germline ends. Germline loops: CDR1 MNHNS, CDR2 SASEGT. The CDR3 is CASSLQGLFYEQYF. The CDR3 nucleotides are TGTGCCAGCAGCTTACAGGGATTGTTTTACGAGCAGTACTTC.

The chain joins TRBV15 to TRBJ2-3; 10 nucleotides agree with TRBD1. The ends lost 0 bases at V and 6 bases at J; junction bases unmatched: 9. CDR3 length: 17 residues. Germline CDR1 and CDR2: LNHNV and YYDKDF (reference sequence). CDR3: CATSRDLPGQGMDTQYF. The CDR3, as DNA: TGTGCCACCAGCAGAGATTTACCGGGACAGGGGATGGATACGCAGTATTTT.

The chain uses TRBV5-1 and TRBJ2-7; 7 nucleotides agree with TRBD2. Germline V gene sequence: CDR1 SGHRS, CDR2 YFSETQ. V lost 7 bases, J lost 2 bases, and 12 bases stayed unmatched. CDR3 size: 15 residues. The CDR3 nucleotides read TGCGCCAGCGCCCCCGTCGGGGGGAGCGCCTACGAGCAGTACTTC. Its translation is CASAPVGGSAYEQYF.

This chain connects TRBV14 to TRBJ2-5; no clear D gene. Germline CDR1 reads SGHDN; CDR2 reads FVKESK. V lost 1 base to trimming and J lost 4 bases, with 10 bases between them. There are 14 residues in the CDR3. The chain's CDR3 is CASSQGSPPETQYF. CDR3 coding DNA: TGTGCCAGCAGCCAAGGAAGCCCCCCAGAGACCCAGTACTTC.

The chain joins TRBV18 to TRBJ2-1, with D perhaps matching TRBD2 (6 bases). Germline V lookup: CDR1 KGHSH, CDR2 LQKENI. The CDR3 is 17 residues long. Trimming removed 2 bases at V and 1 base at J, with 15 bases between. CDR3 loop: CASSPIASSASYNEQFF. The DNA of the CDR3 is TGTGCCAGCTCACCAATCGCATCTAGCGCGTCCTACAATGAGCAGTTCTTC. The full variable domain, in which reference TRBV18 and TRBJ2-1 provide the parts outside the CDR3, is NAGVMQNPRHLVRRRGQEARLRCSPMKGHSHVYWYRQLPEEGLKFMVYLQKENIIDESGMPKERFSAEFPKEGPSILRIQQVVRGDSAAYFCASSPIASSASYNEQFFGPGTRLTVL.

The CDR3 here is CASSRGGTPHYEQYF. The CDR3 nucleotides are TGCGCCAGCAGCCGCGGTGGGACACCACACTACGAGCAGTACTTC. The gene calls are TRBV5-1 and TRBJ2-7, with D possibly being TRBD1 (6 bases). V shed 4 bases and J shed 3 bases, with 17 bases lying between them. Germline assignment: CDR1 SGHRS and CDR2 YFSETQ. The CDR3 contains 15 residues.

The DNA of the CDR3 is TGCGCCAGCAGCTTGTTTGGGACTAGCGGCCAGAGCTCCTACGAGCAGTACTTC. Translation gives CASSLFGTSGQSSYEQYF. The chain employs TRBV5-1 and TRBJ2-7, with 11 bases that match TRBD2. Germline CDR1 is SGHRS and CDR2 is YFSETQ. V dropped 1 base and J dropped 0; count of bases not matched to a gene: 9. The CDR3 contains 18 residues.

The J gene is TRBJ2-7, the V gene TRBV5-6; 9 bases match TRBD2. The CDR3 is 17 residues long. V was clipped by 1 base and J by 3 bases; unmatched bases: 11. CDR1 is SGHDT and CDR2 is YYEEEE in the germline V gene. The CDR3 spells CASSLFTHGLAYYEQYF. CDR3 nucleotide sequence: TGTGCCAGCAGCTTGTTCACGCACGGACTAGCGTACTACGAGCAGTACTTC.

The chain couples TRBV5-1 to TRBJ1-3; no clear D gene. Trimming removed 0 bases from V and 5 bases from J, with 15 bases in between. The CDR3 totals 16 residues. The germline V gene encodes CDR1 SGHRS and CDR2 YFSETQ. The CDR3 spells CASSLVGSQMRNTIYF. The DNA for the CDR3 is TGCGCCAGCAGCTTGGTGGGGTCCCAGATGCGAAACACCATATATTTT.

The V call is TRBV9, the J call TRBJ1-3; D is uncertain. There are 16 residues in the CDR3. Germline assignment: CDR1 SGDLS and CDR2 YYNGEE. V was clipped by 4 bases and J by 4 bases, with 18 bases between them. The CDR3 region has the DNA TGTGCCAGCAGCTTCACGGCGGAAGGGCCAGGAAACACCATATATTTT. It encodes CASSFTAEGPGNTIYF.

The gene calls are TRBV7-6 and TRBJ2-2; no firm D call. CDR1 SGHVS and CDR2 FNYEAQ come from the germline V gene. The V end was cut by 1 base, the J end by 4 bases, with 13 bases between. The CDR3 has 16 residues. CDR3 bases: TGTGCCAGCAGCTTAGACCGTTTAGGCGGCACCGGGGAGCTGTTTTTT. Its protein product is CASSLDRLGGTGELFF.

The rearrangement joins TRBV12-5 to TRBJ1-1; TRBD1 aligns across 7 bases. The ends lost 6 bases at V and 1 base at J; junction bases unmatched: 8. This CDR3 has 15 amino acids. Germline assignment: CDR1 LGHNT and CDR2 FRNRAP. This CDR3 reads CASGRPQGSNTEAFF. The CDR3 DNA follows: TGTGCTAGTGGCCGCCCACAGGGGTCGAACACTGAAGCTTTCTTT.

This clone was detected once. The chain couples TRBV9 to TRBJ2-3, with D unresolved. CDR3 size: 18 residues. V was clipped by 4 bases and J by 6 bases, with 27 bases between them. Germline V gives CDR1 SGDLS, CDR2 YYNGEE. CDR3 sequence reads: CASSPQTTVPNLGDTQYF. The CDR3 bases are TGTGCCAGCAGCCCCCAAACTACGGTTCCGAATCTGGGGGATACGCAGTATTTT.

Regarding this clone: The identical CDR3 is also encoded by other nucleotide sequences in the sample. The chain is built from TRBV25-1 and TRBJ1-5; D perhaps matches TRBD1 (5 bases). Trimming shortened V by 8 bases and J by 4 bases, and 12 bases separated the two germline ends. Per germline, CDR1 MGHDK and CDR2 SYGVNS. The CDR3 totals 13 residues. The CDR3 loop is CASSGIGNQPQHF. The CDR3 DNA is TGTGCCAGCTCAGGGATAGGGAATCAGCCCCAGCATTTT.

This chain connects TRBV7-8 to TRBJ1-5; D is ambiguous. Germline CDR1 reads SGHVS; CDR2 reads FQNEAQ. This CDR3 comprises 18 residues. With 0 bases removed from V and 0 bases from J, the gap between germline ends came to 15 bases. The CDR3 reads CASSLASLRTNSNQPQHF. The CDR3 DNA reads as TGTGCCAGCAGCTTAGCTTCTCTTCGCACAAATAGCAATCAGCCCCAGCATTTT.

This sequence joins TRBV19 and TRBJ1-1; 7 nucleotides line up with TRBD1. The CDR3 has 15 amino acids. Germline V gene sequence: CDR1 LNHDA, CDR2 SQIVND (reference sequence). The V segment lost 0 bases and the J segment 1 base; nucleotides outside the gene matches: 2. The CDR3 DNA reads as TGTGCCAGTAGTATAGATTACAGGGGGAACACTGAAGCTTTCTTT. Translation gives CASSIDYRGNTEAFF.

The V call is TRBV27, the J call TRBJ2-3; tentatively, D is TRBD1 (5 bases). Germline loops: CDR1 MNHEY, CDR2 SMNVEV (reference sequence). The CDR3 totals 14 residues. V lost 2 bases and J lost 6, with 12 bases in between. CDR3 loop: CASSLAGIWDTQYF. CDR3 coding DNA: TGTGCCAGCAGTTTAGCAGGGATTTGGGATACGCAGTATTTT.

This chain links TRBV5-1 with TRBJ2-5; D may match TRBD1 or TRBD2 (5 bases each). CDR3 length: 15 amino acids. Trimming stripped 6 bases from V and 5 bases from J, with 20 bases between. Germline V CDR1 and CDR2: SGHRS, YFSETQ. The CDR3 DNA follows: TGCGCCAGCAAAAAGACCGGGGCCCTGGTCGAGACCCAGTACTTC. It is translated as CASKKTGALVETQYF.

The chain employs TRBV28 and TRBJ2-1; D is uncertain. The CDR3 runs 11 residues. Trimming took 2 bases from V and 10 from J, leaving 6 bases between them. Per the germline V gene, CDR1 is MDHEN and CDR2 is SYDVKM. CDR3 coding DNA: TGTGCCAGCAGTTTAGTATTGGAGCAGTTCTTC. This translates into CASSLVLEQFF.